The text below deals with one TCR beta chain. As originally analysed: Reference gene primer amplification gave estimated nucleated cell counts. Assay used: immunoSEQ multiplex PCR; TCRdb lists only in-frame clones, some missing. V, J and clone size are those of that table, while D and trimming were read from the DNA. This table holds 300,000 to 400,000 clones, around 90% found once. This entry belongs to a study of blood T cell repertoires in COVID-19. Study overall: Sites across the United States, Italy and Spain contributed samples from acute and convalescent COVID-19. T cells, B-cell-depleted T cells, or PBMCs provided the cDNA or gDNA that served as material.

Patients in Seattle were enrolled during active infection, then followed longitudinally. V dropped 0 bases and J dropped 0; count of bases not matched to a gene: 13. CDR3 length: 20 amino acids. Germline V gene sequence: CDR1 LGHDT, CDR2 YNNKEL (reference sequence). The gene calls are TRBV3-1 (or the pseudogene TRBV3-2) and TRBJ2-1, with 8 nucleotides matching TRBD1. Sequencing was done on a sample of peripheral blood. The sequence came from a man aged 25-40 years with COVID-19, enrolled during active disease. This CDR3 reads CASSQDVQGAQISSYNEQFF. The DNA of the CDR3 is TGTGCCAGCAGCCAAGACGTGCAGGGGGCCCAAATTAGCTCCTACAATGAGCAGTTCTTC.